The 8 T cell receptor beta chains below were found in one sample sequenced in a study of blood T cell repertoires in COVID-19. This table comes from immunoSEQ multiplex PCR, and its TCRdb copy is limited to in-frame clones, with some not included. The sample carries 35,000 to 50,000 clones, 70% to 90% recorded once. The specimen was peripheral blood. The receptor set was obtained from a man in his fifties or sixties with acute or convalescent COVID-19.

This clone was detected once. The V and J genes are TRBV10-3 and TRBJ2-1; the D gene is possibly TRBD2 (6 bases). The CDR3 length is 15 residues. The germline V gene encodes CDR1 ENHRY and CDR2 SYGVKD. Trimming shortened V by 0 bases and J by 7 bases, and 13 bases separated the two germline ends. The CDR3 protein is CAISESVRDSNEQFF. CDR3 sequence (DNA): TGTGCCATCAGTGAGTCGGTTAGGGACTCTAATGAGCAGTTCTTC.

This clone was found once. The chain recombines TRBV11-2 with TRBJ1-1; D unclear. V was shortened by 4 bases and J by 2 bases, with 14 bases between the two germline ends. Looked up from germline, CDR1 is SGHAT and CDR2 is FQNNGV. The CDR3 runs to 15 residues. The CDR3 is CASSSQIQVNTEAFF. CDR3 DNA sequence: TGTGCCAGCAGCTCCCAAATTCAGGTAAACACTGAAGCTTTCTTT.

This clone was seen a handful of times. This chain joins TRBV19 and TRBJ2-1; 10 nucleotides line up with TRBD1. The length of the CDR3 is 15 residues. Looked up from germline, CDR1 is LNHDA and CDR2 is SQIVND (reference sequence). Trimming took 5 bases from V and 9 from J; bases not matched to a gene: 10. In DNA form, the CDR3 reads TGTGCCAGTAGTTCCTGGGACAGGGGTACGTTTGAGCAGTTCTTC. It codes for CASSSWDRGTFEQFF. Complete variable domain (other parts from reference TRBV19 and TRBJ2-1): DGGITQSPKYLFRKEGQNVTLSCEQNLNHDAMYWYRQDPGQGLRLIYYSQIVNDFQKGDIAEGYSVSREKKESFPLTVTSAQKNPTAFYLCASSSWDRGTFEQFFGPGTRLTVL.

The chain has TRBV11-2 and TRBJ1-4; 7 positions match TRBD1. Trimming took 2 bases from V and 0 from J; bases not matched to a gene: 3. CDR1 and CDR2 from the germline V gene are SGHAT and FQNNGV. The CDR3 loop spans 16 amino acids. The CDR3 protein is CASSLNQGATNEKLFF. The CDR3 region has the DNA TGTGCCAGCAGCTTAAACCAGGGGGCAACTAATGAAAAACTGTTTTTT.

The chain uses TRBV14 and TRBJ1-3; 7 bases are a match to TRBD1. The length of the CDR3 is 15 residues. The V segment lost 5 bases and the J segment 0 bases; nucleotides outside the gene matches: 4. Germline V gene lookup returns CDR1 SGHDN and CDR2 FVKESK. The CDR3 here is CASSYRGHSGNTIYF. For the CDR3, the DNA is TGTGCCAGCAGCTACAGGGGCCACTCTGGAAACACCATATATTTT. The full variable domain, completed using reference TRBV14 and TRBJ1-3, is EAGVTQFPSHSVIEKGQTVTLRCDPISGHDNLYWYRRVMGKEIKFLLHFVKESKQDESGMPNNRFLAERTGGTYSTLKVQPAELEDSGVYFCASSYRGHSGNTIYFGEGSWLTVV.

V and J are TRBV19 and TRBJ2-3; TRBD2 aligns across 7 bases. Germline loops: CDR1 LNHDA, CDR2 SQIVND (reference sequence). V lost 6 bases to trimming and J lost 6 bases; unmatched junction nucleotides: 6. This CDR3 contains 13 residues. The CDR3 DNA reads TGTGCCAGTAGGACCCTTAGCGGGGATACGCAGTATTTT. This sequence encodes CASRTLSGDTQYF. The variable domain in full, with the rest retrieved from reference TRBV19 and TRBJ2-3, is DGGITQSPKYLFRKEGQNVTLSCEQNLNHDAMYWYRQDPGQGLRLIYYSQIVNDFQKGDIAEGYSVSREKKESFPLTVTSAQKNPTAFYLCASRTLSGDTQYFGPGTRLTVL.

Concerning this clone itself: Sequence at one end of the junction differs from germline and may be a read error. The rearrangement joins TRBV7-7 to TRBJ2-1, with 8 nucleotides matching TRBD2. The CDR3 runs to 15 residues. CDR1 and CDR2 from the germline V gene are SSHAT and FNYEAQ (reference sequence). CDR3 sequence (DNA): TGTGCTAGCAGCTTCAGAGCGGGAGATGACAATGAGCAGTTCTTC. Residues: CASSFRAGDDNEQFF.

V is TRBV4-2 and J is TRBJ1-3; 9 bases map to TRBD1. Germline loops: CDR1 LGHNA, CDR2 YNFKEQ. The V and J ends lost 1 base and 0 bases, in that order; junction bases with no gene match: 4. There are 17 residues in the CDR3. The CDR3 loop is CASSQGTGAFSGNTIYF. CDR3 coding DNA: TGTGCCAGCAGCCAAGGGACAGGGGCTTTCTCTGGAAACACCATATATTTT.